This passage covers 22 T cell receptor beta chains from one sample sequenced in a study of OX40 agonist ivuxolimab in advanced cancers. Repertoires were generated with immunoSEQ multiplex PCR, while TCRdb's copy carries only in-frame clones and drops some. The sample includes around 44,000 clones, roughly 80% seen only once; the top ten take 5.1%. Source: CD4+ or CD8+ T cells sorted from blood, taken in a trial of the OX40 agonist ivuxolimab. Receptors originate from an adult with an advanced solid tumor such as melanoma, head and neck, liver or kidney cancer.

This rearrangement joins TRBV9 to TRBJ2-3; 7 nucleotides line up with TRBD1. Germline trimming cut 0 bases from V and 3 bases from J; bases unmatched to any gene: 1. In germline, CDR1 is SGDLS, CDR2 YYNGEE. CDR3 size: 14 residues. CDR3 region: CASSVEGATDTQYF. The CDR3 DNA is TGTGCCAGCAGCGTAGAGGGGGCGACAGATACGCAGTATTTT. Full variable domain (remainder filled in from reference TRBV9 and TRBJ2-3): DSGVTQTPKHLITATGQRVTLRCSPRSGDLSVYWYQQSLDQGLQFLIQYYNGEERAKGNILERFSAQQFPDLHSELNLSSLELGDSALYFCASSVEGATDTQYFGPGTRLTVL.

The chain combines TRBV5-4 with TRBJ1-1; D possibly corresponds to TRBD1 (6 bases). This CDR3 contains 16 residues. Germline loops: CDR1 SGHNT, CDR2 YYREEE (reference sequence). The V and J ends lost 0 bases and 0 bases respectively, with 12 bases between them. The CDR3 DNA sequence: TGTGCCAGCAGCTTGGGAGGACAGACCTTGAACACTGAAGCTTTCTTT. Translated: CASSLGGQTLNTEAFF.

This clone occurred a few times. CDR3: CASSFLTGARGDEQFF. The CDR3 region has the DNA TGCGCCAGCAGCTTCCTCACCGGGGCCCGCGGCGATGAGCAGTTCTTC. The chain uses TRBV5-1 and TRBJ2-1; D may match TRBD1 or TRBD2 (5 bases each). The CDR3 consists of 16 residues. V was cut by 2 bases and J by 8 bases, with 20 bases left in between. Germline CDR1 SGHRS, CDR2 YFSETQ.

This chain joins TRBV6-5 and TRBJ1-3; 9 bases map to TRBD1. V shed 6 bases, J shed 0 bases, and the junction held 3 bases outside the gene matches. The CDR3 length is 15 residues. The germline V gene has CDR1 MNHEY and CDR2 SVGAGI. DNA of the CDR3: TGTGCCAGCAGGCTACAGGGGGCCTCTGGAAACACCATATATTTT. Translating gives CASRLQGASGNTIYF.

The chain uses TRBV21-1 and TRBJ2-3. TRBV21-1 is deemed a pseudogene. The length of the CDR3 is 18 residues. The CDR3 DNA reads as TGTGCCAGCAGCAACGGGCTACCAAGAGGACCTAGCACAGATACGCAGTATTTT. This codes for CASSNGLPRGPSTDTQYF.

This chain connects TRBV27 to TRBJ2-1; D gene ambiguous. The CDR3 runs to 15 residues. V was trimmed by 1 base and J by 0 bases, leaving 7 bases between them. The germline V gene has CDR1 MNHEY and CDR2 SMNVEV (reference sequence). The CDR3 sequence: CASSLYQSSYNEQFF. The CDR3 nucleotides are TGTGCCAGCAGTTTATACCAGAGCTCCTACAATGAGCAGTTCTTC.

This sequence joins TRBV11-2 and TRBJ2-1; D is undetermined. This CDR3 has 13 residues. The germline gives CDR1 SGHAT, CDR2 FQNNGV. V lost 0 bases and J 10 bases, leaving 10 bases between the germline ends. The CDR3 nucleotides read TGTGCCAGCAGCTTAGATCCCAACGCCGAGCAGTTCTTC. Protein sequence: CASSLDPNAEQFF.

The chain employs TRBV16 and TRBJ2-3; 8 bases line up with TRBD2. In germline, CDR1 is KGHSY, CDR2 FQNENV. J gave up 3 bases and V 2 bases, and 7 bases lay outside the gene matches. This CDR3 contains 16 residues. CDR3 residues: CASSQGFRGRTDTQYF. CDR3 DNA: TGTGCCAGCAGCCAAGGGTTCCGCGGGAGGACAGATACGCAGTATTTT.

The chain has TRBV27 and TRBJ2-2, with a tentative D call TRBD2 (5 bases). Germline V gene lookup returns CDR1 MNHEY and CDR2 SMNVEV (reference sequence). V lost 5 bases, J lost 2 bases, and 15 bases lay in between. The CDR3 has 16 amino acids. The CDR3 region has the DNA TGTGCCAGCAGTCCCGAGGGTCGGCGTAACACCGGGGAGCTGTTTTTT. It encodes CASSPEGRRNTGELFF.

V gene TRBV6-6 combines with J gene TRBJ2-1; D is ambiguous. Germline V gives CDR1 MNHNY, CDR2 SVGAGI (reference sequence). The CDR3 totals 11 residues. The ends were cut back, 5 bases at V and 10 bases at J, with 9 bases in the middle. CDR3 coding DNA: TGTGCCAGCAGTCCCGCCCGGGAGCAGTTCTTC. As protein: CASSPAREQFF.

The V call is TRBV7-3, the J call TRBJ2-7; TRBD1 agrees at 8 bases. CDR1 and CDR2 (germline): SGHTA, FQGTGA. The J segment lost 3 bases and the V segment lost 2 bases, leaving 3 bases of the junction unmatched. The CDR3 runs 14 residues. The CDR3 reads CASSLAGGGYEQYF. CDR3 bases: TGTGCCAGCAGCTTAGCAGGGGGCGGCTACGAGCAGTACTTC.

J is TRBJ1-5 and V is TRBV30, with a tentative D call TRBD1 (5 bases). Germline values: CDR1 GTSNPN, CDR2 SVGIG (reference sequence). This CDR3 is 14 amino acids long. V shed 0 bases and J shed 4 bases, with 10 bases lying between them. The CDR3, as DNA: TGTGCCTGGAGTGTACAGACAGTGAATCAGCCCCAGCATTTT. This codes for CAWSVQTVNQPQHF.

The V call is TRBV11-2, the J call TRBJ2-6; D is uncertain. Germline loops: CDR1 SGHAT, CDR2 FQNNGV. The CDR3 is 15 amino acids. V lost 4 bases to trimming and J lost 0 bases, with 7 bases between them. CDR3 nucleotide sequence: TGTGCCAGCAGCTCCGTAACCTCTGGGGCCAACGTCCTGACTTTC. Amino acid sequence: CASSSVTSGANVLTF. Looking up the rest from reference TRBV11-2 and TRBJ2-6 gives the full variable domain: EAGVAQSPRYKIIEKRQSVAFWCNPISGHATLYWYQQILGQGPKLLIQFQNNGVVDDSQLPKDRFSAERLKGVDSTLKIQPAKLEDSAVYLCASSSVTSGANVLTFGAGSRLTVL.

V usage is TRBV6-6 and J usage is TRBJ1-4; 11 nucleotides line up with TRBD1. Germline V gene sequence: CDR1 MNHNY, CDR2 SVGAGI (reference sequence). The CDR3 is made up of 15 amino acids. V was pared by 8 bases and J by 8 bases, with 10 bases of the junction left unmatched. This CDR3 reads CASCLPGQGEEKLFF. The CDR3, as DNA: TGTGCCAGCTGCTTACCGGGACAGGGGGAGGAAAAACTGTTTTTT.

Only a few counts were recorded for this clone. V gene TRBV5-1 combines with J gene TRBJ2-7; 7 positions agree with TRBD2. This CDR3 region has 14 residues. With 3 bases clipped from V and 2 bases from J, the junction kept 5 bases outside the gene matches. The V gene's germline CDR1 is SGHRS and CDR2 YFSETQ. This CDR3 reads CASSYSSGPYEQYF. CDR3 nucleotide sequence: TGCGCCAGCAGCTACTCTAGCGGCCCCTACGAGCAGTACTTC. Variable domain in full (rest from reference TRBV5-1 and TRBJ2-7): KAGVTQTPRYLIKTRGQQVTLSCSPISGHRSVSWYQQTPGQGLQFLFEYFSETQRNKGNFPGRFSGRQFSNSRSEMNVSTLELGDSALYLCASSYSSGPYEQYFGPGTRLTVT.

The chain combines TRBV11-3 with TRBJ1-3; 9 positions agree with TRBD1. Trimming at V came to 4 bases and at J to 4 bases, leaving 5 bases not matched to a gene. This CDR3 has 15 amino acids. Germline lookup yields CDR1 SGHNT and CDR2 YENEEA. The CDR3 bases are TGTGCCAGCAGCTCGGGACAGGGTTCCGGAAACACCATATATTTT. This encodes CASSSGQGSGNTIYF.

The chain is built from TRBV6-6 and TRBJ1-1; D is perhaps TRBD1 (6 bases). V gave up 8 bases and J gave up 0 bases, with 13 bases separating them. Germline V gene sequence: CDR1 MNHNY, CDR2 SVGAGI (reference sequence). This CDR3 has 14 residues. CDR3 DNA sequence: TGTGCCAGCTTTTTGGGGGCCATGAACACTGAAGCTTTCTTT. Translating gives CASFLGAMNTEAFF.

This clone was recorded a few times. The chain joins TRBV4-2 to TRBJ2-5; D gene unclear. Per germline, CDR1 LGHNA and CDR2 YNFKEQ. V lost 1 base, J lost 7 bases, and 16 bases lay in between. The CDR3 spans 15 residues. The CDR3 sequence is CASSQGATDLGTQYF. In DNA, the CDR3 is TGTGCCAGCAGCCAAGGGGCTACAGATCTTGGGACCCAGTACTTC.

This clone came up once. The CDR3, as DNA: TGTGCCAGCAGCCCCCGCGGGAGACCTGAGGGTGAGCAGTTCTTC. Translated, it gives CASSPRGRPEGEQFF. This sequence joins TRBV11-2 and TRBJ2-1, with 7 bases matching TRBD2. V trimming: 5 bases; J trimming: 9 bases; junction bases outside the gene matches: 13. Germline V gene sequence: CDR1 SGHAT, CDR2 FQNNGV. The CDR3 extends over 15 amino acids.

CDR3 sequence reads: CASSPQLAGNTGELFF. The CDR3 DNA follows: TGTGCCAGCTCACCACAACTAGCGGGGAACACCGGGGAGCTGTTTTTT. This chain uses TRBV18 with TRBJ2-2, with TRBD2 identical over 9 bases. Germline V gives CDR1 KGHSH, CDR2 LQKENI. The ends lost 1 base at V and 1 base at J; junction bases unmatched: 1. The CDR3 totals 16 residues. The full variable domain, completed using reference TRBV18 and TRBJ2-2, is NAGVMQNPRHLVRRRGQEARLRCSPMKGHSHVYWYRQLPEEGLKFMVYLQKENIIDESGMPKERFSAEFPKEGPSILRIQQVVRGDSAAYFCASSPQLAGNTGELFFGEGSRLTVL.

This clone was counted once. This chain connects TRBV11-3 to TRBJ2-1; D is possibly TRBD1 (6 bases). This CDR3 is 13 amino acids long. Trimming took 4 bases from V and 6 from J, leaving 10 bases between them. Germline-derived CDR1 and CDR2 are SGHNT and YENEEA. This CDR3 is CASSSEGVNEQFF. CDR3 coding DNA: TGTGCCAGCAGCTCAGAGGGGGTCAATGAGCAGTTCTTC.

The chain uses TRBV7-3 and TRBJ1-2, with D possibly being TRBD1 (5 bases). CDR1 and CDR2 (germline): SGHTA, FQGTGA. V dropped 3 bases and J dropped 2 bases, with 7 bases sitting between them. The CDR3 contains 13 residues. The CDR3 nucleotides read TGTGCCAGCAGCTTGCAGGGCAACTATGGCTACACCTTC. This sequence encodes CASSLQGNYGYTF.